The 20 T cell receptor beta chains in this list originate from one sample, sequenced in a study of blood T cell repertoires in COVID-19. The repertoire was sequenced with immunoSEQ multiplex PCR; TCRdb's copy has only in-frame clones and lacks some. In the table there are just under 65,000 clones, 78% of which are singletons. Sequenced sample: peripheral blood. These receptors all come from a man aged 60 to 69 with COVID-19, enrolled during active disease.

This chain uses TRBV5-1 with TRBJ2-3; 7 nucleotides agree with TRBD1. After removal of 5 bases from V and 3 bases from J, the junction contained 9 bases not matched to a gene. The CDR3 is made up of 15 amino acids. Germline CDR1 is SGHRS and CDR2 is YFSETQ. In DNA, the CDR3 is TGCGCCAGCAGACCCCTCGGGACAGAAACAGATACGCAGTATTTT. It translates to CASRPLGTETDTQYF. The full variable domain, with the rest looked up from reference TRBV5-1 and TRBJ2-3, is KAGVTQTPRYLIKTRGQQVTLSCSPISGHRSVSWYQQTPGQGLQFLFEYFSETQRNKGNFPGRFSGRQFSNSRSEMNVSTLELGDSALYLCASRPLGTETDTQYFGPGTRLTVL.

The chain links TRBV5-1 to TRBJ2-1; tentative D call: TRBD2 (5 bases). CDR3 length: 14 residues. V shed 0 bases and J shed 4 bases, with 8 bases lying between them. Germline V gene lookup returns CDR1 SGHRS and CDR2 YFSETQ. CDR3 nucleotides: TGCGCCAGCAGCTTGGATAGCGAGTACAATGAGCAGTTCTTC. This gives the protein CASSLDSEYNEQFF.

The rearrangement links TRBV7-2 to TRBJ2-7, with TRBD2 matching 7 bases. The ends lost 4 bases at V and 2 bases at J; junction bases unmatched: 5. Germline lookup yields CDR1 SGHTA and CDR2 FQGNSA. The length of the CDR3 is 14 residues. The CDR3 protein is CASSWGGGPYEQYF. CDR3 nucleotides: TGTGCCAGCAGCTGGGGCGGGGGACCCTACGAGCAGTACTTC.

The chain carries TRBV4-1 and TRBJ2-1, with TRBD2 as a possible D gene (5 bases). Germline V gene sequence: CDR1 MGHRA, CDR2 YSYEKL. The CDR3 runs to 14 residues. Trimming shortened V by 0 bases and J by 6 bases, and 9 bases separated the two germline ends. The CDR3 nucleotides read TGCGCCAGCAGCCAAGATCGGACTGTCAATGAGCAGTTCTTC. As protein: CASSQDRTVNEQFF.

This clone was picked up one time. This sequence joins TRBV6-1 and TRBJ2-1; D call uncertain. V lost 0 bases and J lost 5, with 11 bases in between. The germline gives CDR1 MNHNS, CDR2 SASEGT. The CDR3 is 15 residues long. Here the CDR3 reads CASSEAPRLHNEQFF. The CDR3 coding sequence is TGTGCCAGCAGTGAAGCGCCAAGACTGCACAATGAGCAGTTCTTC.

CDR3 loop: CAWRALDSLRGYTF. The CDR3 DNA is TGTGCCTGGAGAGCCCTGGACAGTCTCCGTGGCTACACCTTC. The rearrangement joins TRBV30 to TRBJ1-2; D perhaps matches TRBD1 (6 bases). Germline V gives CDR1 GTSNPN, CDR2 SVGIG (reference sequence). The CDR3 has 14 residues. V was trimmed by 3 bases and J by 7 bases, leaving 18 bases between them.

The sample holds a few counts of this clone. The chain joins TRBV11-2 to TRBJ2-2; 12 bases line up with TRBD1. The V gene's germline CDR1 is SGHAT and CDR2 FQNNGV. The V gene end was trimmed by 3 bases and the J gene end by 4 bases; junction bases not matched to a gene: 3. This CDR3 has 16 amino acids. The CDR3 sequence is CASSFRDRGRTGELFF. CDR3 DNA: TGTGCCAGCAGCTTCCGGGACAGGGGGCGCACCGGGGAGCTGTTTTTT.

As regards this clone: Other nucleotide sequences from this sample produce the same CDR3. V is TRBV28 and J is TRBJ1-2, with TRBD1 as a possible D gene (6 bases). V was trimmed by 3 bases and J by 4 bases, leaving 12 bases between them. Germline loops: CDR1 MDHEN, CDR2 SYDVKM. The CDR3 runs to 14 residues. The CDR3 DNA sequence: TGTGCCAGCAGTTTCAGGGGCCCGGGCTATGGCTACACCTTC. Its protein product is CASSFRGPGYGYTF.

The chain joins TRBV6-1 to TRBJ1-1; TRBD1 matches at 7 bases. V lost 4 bases, J lost 0 bases, and 8 bases stayed unmatched. The CDR3 loop spans 16 amino acids. Germline values: CDR1 MNHNS, CDR2 SASEGT. CDR3 DNA: TGTGCCAGCAGTGTCCTCACGGGACAGCTGAACACTGAAGCTTTCTTT. This encodes CASSVLTGQLNTEAFF.

The V and J genes are TRBV6-5 and TRBJ2-5; 7 bases line up with TRBD1. Germline V gene data show CDR1 as MNHEY and CDR2 as SVGAGI. V gave up 5 bases and J gave up 5 bases; unmatched junction bases: 11. The CDR3 contains 15 residues. In DNA, the CDR3 is TGTGCCAGCAGTCCCCCTCATACAGGGGCGGAGACCCAGTACTTC. Its translation: CASSPPHTGAETQYF.

The V and J genes are TRBV15 and TRBJ1-2, with 7 positions matching TRBD1. V lost 0 bases to trimming and J lost 10 bases; unmatched junction nucleotides: 8. CDR1 is LNHNV and CDR2 is YYDKDF in the germline V gene (reference sequence). CDR3 size: 14 residues. CDR3 sequence: CATSREGWDSPYTF. The CDR3 DNA reads as TGTGCCACCAGCAGAGAGGGCTGGGACAGCCCCTACACCTTC.

This clone has just one count. The chain joins TRBV30 to TRBJ1-6; D gene ambiguous. This CDR3 has 14 amino acids. With 4 bases removed from V and 7 bases from J, the gap between germline ends came to 14 bases. Germline V lookup: CDR1 GTSNPN, CDR2 SVGIG (reference sequence). CDR3 loop: CAWKGGVSNSPLHF. The CDR3 nucleotides read TGTGCCTGGAAAGGAGGCGTCTCCAATTCACCCCTCCACTTT.

CDR3 protein: CASSYKTSGAYEQYF. CDR3 DNA: TGTGCCAGTAGCTACAAGACTAGCGGGGCCTACGAGCAGTACTTC. This rearrangement joins TRBV19 to TRBJ2-7; 11 nucleotides agree with TRBD2. J gave up 2 bases and V 6 bases, and 6 bases lay outside the gene matches. The germline gives CDR1 LNHDA, CDR2 SQIVND (reference sequence). The CDR3 has 15 residues.

The chain combines TRBV21-1 with TRBJ2-7; TRBD2 is taken as the D call from the table, unchecked against the DNA. TRBV21-1 is listed as a pseudogene. The CDR3 extends over 16 amino acids. CDR3 amino acids: CASSNKRDPDVDEQYF. DNA for the CDR3: TGTGCCAGCAGCAACAAGCGGGACCCGGATGTGGACGAGCAGTACTTC.

This chain joins TRBV9 and TRBJ2-2; D remains ambiguous. Trimming took off 0 bases at V and 6 bases at J, with 15 bases between the two ends. This CDR3 has 16 residues. Germline CDR1 SGDLS, CDR2 YYNGEE. CDR3 amino acids: CASSVATSILSGELFF. The CDR3, as DNA: TGTGCCAGCAGCGTAGCTACGAGTATCCTTTCCGGGGAGCTGTTTTTT.

The chain has TRBV6-5 and TRBJ2-1; 8 positions agree with TRBD1. In germline, CDR1 is MNHEY, CDR2 SVGAGI. J lost 6 bases, V lost 6 bases, and 10 bases had no gene match. The CDR3 is made up of 15 amino acids. The CDR3, as DNA: TGTGCCAGCAGGTCCGGGACAGGAGGCTCCAATGAGCAGTTCTTC. This codes for CASRSGTGGSNEQFF.

The gene calls are TRBV5-1 and TRBJ1-1; no clear D. Trimming cost V 2 bases and J 0 bases, with 5 bases left between them. Looked up from germline, CDR1 is SGHRS and CDR2 is YFSETQ. This CDR3 comprises 13 residues. CDR3 sequence reads: CASSLNMNTEAFF. CDR3 in DNA: TGCGCCAGCAGCTTAAATATGAACACTGAAGCTTTCTTT.

V is TRBV12-1 and J is TRBJ2-2; the D call of TRBD2 is as the table states it, not checked on the DNA. TRBV12-1 is reported as a pseudogene. The length of the CDR3 is 16 residues. CDR3 residues: CASSSLAGENTGELFF. In DNA, the CDR3 is TGTGCCAGCAGCTCCTTAGCGGGAGAGAACACCGGGGAGCTGTTTTTT.

CDR3 sequence (DNA): TGTGCCAGCTGGAGGGGCGGGTTTTACGAGCAGTACTTC. This translates into CASWRGGFYEQYF. V usage is TRBV6-6 and J usage is TRBJ2-7; perhaps TRBD2 as D (6 bases). The V and J ends lost 8 bases and 4 bases respectively, with 15 bases between them. From germline, CDR1 is MNHNY and CDR2 SVGAGI (reference sequence). The CDR3 has 13 amino acids.

The chain is built from TRBV7-2 and TRBJ2-1; 9 positions match TRBD2. After removal of 1 base from V and 7 bases from J, the junction contained 5 bases not matched to a gene. This CDR3 comprises 15 residues. CDR1 and CDR2 from the germline V gene are SGHTA and FQGNSA. Here the CDR3 reads CASSLVSSGTNEQFF. The CDR3 nucleotides are TGTGCCAGCAGCTTAGTTTCTAGCGGGACGAATGAGCAGTTCTTC. The full variable domain, rest sourced from reference TRBV7-2 and TRBJ2-1, is GAGVSQSPSNKVTEKGKDVELRCDPISGHTALYWYRQSLGQGLEFLIYFQGNSAPDKSGLPSDRFSAERTGGSVSTLTIQRTQQEDSAVYLCASSLVSSGTNEQFFGPGTRLTVL.